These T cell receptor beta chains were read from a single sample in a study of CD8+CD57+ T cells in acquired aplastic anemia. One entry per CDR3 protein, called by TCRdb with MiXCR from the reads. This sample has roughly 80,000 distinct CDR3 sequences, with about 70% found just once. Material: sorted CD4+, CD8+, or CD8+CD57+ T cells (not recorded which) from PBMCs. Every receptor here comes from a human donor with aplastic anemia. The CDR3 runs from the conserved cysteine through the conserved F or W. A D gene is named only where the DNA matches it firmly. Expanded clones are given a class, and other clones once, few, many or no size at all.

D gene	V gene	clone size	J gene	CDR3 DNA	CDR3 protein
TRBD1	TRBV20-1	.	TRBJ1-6	TGCAGTGCTAGGAGGGGGCAGGGTTCACCCCTCCACTTT	CSARRGQGSPLHF
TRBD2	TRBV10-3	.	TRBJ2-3	TGTGCCATCAGTGAGTCCCCGGGGATAGCGGGGGATACGCAGTATTTT	CAISESPGIAGDTQYF
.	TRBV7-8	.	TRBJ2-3	TGTGCCAGCAGCTCCCTTACTAGTTTTGGCACAGATACGCAGTATTTT	CASSSLTSFGTDTQYF
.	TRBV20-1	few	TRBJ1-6	TGCAGTGCTAGAGATGTGCGACAGCCTAATTCACCCCTCCACTTT	CSARDVRQPNSPLHF
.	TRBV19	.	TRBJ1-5	TGTGCCAGTAGCGGGACCGTTTTTAACAATCAGCCCCAGCATTTT	CASSGTVFNNQPQHF
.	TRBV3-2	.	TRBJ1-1	TGTGCCAGCAGCCAAGGGTTAGCAGGGGCTGAAGCTTTCTTT	CASSQGLAGAEAFF
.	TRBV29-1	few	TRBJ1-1	TGCAGCGTTGCCATCAGGGGAATTCAGAACACTGAAGCTTTCTTT	CSVAIRGIQNTEAFF
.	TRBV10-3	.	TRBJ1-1	TGTGCCATCAGTGAGTCGCTGGGGCAGATTGAAGCTTTCTTT	CAISESLGQIEAFF
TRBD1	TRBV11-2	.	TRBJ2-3	TGTGCCAGCAGCCCCGGACAGGTGGGCACAGATACGCAGTATTTT	CASSPGQVGTDTQYF
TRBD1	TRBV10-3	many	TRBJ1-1	TGTGCCATCAGTGAGGCGGGACAGGGTAAAACTGAAGCTTTCTTT	CAISEAGQGKTEAFF
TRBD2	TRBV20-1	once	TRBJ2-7	TGCAGTGCTAGAGACCCCCTTAGCGGGAGGGCCGACGAGCAGTACTTC	CSARDPLSGRADEQYF
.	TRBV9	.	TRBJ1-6	TGTGCCAGCAGCGTAGCCGGTTCACCCCTCCACTTT	CASSVAGSPLHF
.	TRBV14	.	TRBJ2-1	TGTGCCAGCAGCCAAATGGGGCTGAGGGGGTCCAATGAGCAGTTCTTC	CASSQMGLRGSNEQFF
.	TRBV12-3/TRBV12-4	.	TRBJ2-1	TGTGCCAGCAGTTCCCAAGCCCCGGCGGATGAGCAGTTCTTC	CASSSQAPADEQFF
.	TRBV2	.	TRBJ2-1	TGTGCCAGCAGCGAACCACGAATTAATGAGCAGTTCTTC	CASSEPRINEQFF
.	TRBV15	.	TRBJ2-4	TGTGCCACCAGCAGAGCGGGCAGCAAAAACATTCAGTACTTC	CATSRAGSKNIQYF
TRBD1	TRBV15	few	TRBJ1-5	TGTGCCACCAGCAGGGGGACAGGGGGCCTTCAGCCCCAGCATTTT	CATSRGTGGLQPQHF
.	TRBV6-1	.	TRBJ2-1	TGTGCCAGCACCGAGTGGAATGAGCAGTTCTTC	CASTEWNEQFF
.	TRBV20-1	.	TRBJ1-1	TGCAGTGCTGGAAATACACCGAACACTGAAGCTTTCTTT	CSAGNTPNTEAFF
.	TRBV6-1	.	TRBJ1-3	TGTGCCAGCACAGGGGGAAACACCATATATTTT	CASTGGNTIYF
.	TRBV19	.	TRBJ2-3	TGTGCCAGTACGGGGGCGACGCAGTATTTT	CASTGATQYF
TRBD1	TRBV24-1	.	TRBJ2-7	TGTGCCACCAGTGATCCCCGCCGGACAGGGGGCTTCGAGCAGTACTTC	CATSDPRRTGGFEQYF
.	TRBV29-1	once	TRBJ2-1	TGCAGCGTTGAAGATATATGGGAGCGGGTAAATGAGCAGTTCTTC	CSVEDIWERVNEQFF
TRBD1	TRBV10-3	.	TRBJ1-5	TGTGCCATCAGTCGGGACAGCTATAGCAATCAGCCCCAGCATTTT	CAISRDSYSNQPQHF